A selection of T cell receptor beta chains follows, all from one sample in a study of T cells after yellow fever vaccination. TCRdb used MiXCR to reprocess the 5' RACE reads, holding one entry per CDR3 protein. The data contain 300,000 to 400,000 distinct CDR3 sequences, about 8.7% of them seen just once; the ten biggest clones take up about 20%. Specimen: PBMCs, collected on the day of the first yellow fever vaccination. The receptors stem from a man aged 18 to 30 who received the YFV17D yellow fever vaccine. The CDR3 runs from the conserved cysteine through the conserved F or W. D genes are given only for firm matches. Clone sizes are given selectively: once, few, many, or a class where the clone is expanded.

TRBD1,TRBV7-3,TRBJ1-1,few,TGTGCCAGCAGCGTCGGACAGGGCTCCACTGAAGCTTTCTTT,CASSVGQGSTEAFF
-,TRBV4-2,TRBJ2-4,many,TGTGCCAGCAGCCAAGATCCAGGGTATATCAAAAACATTCAGTACTTC,CASSQDPGYIKNIQYF
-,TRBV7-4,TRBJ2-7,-,TGTGCCAGCAGCCCGTCCTACTACGAGCAGTACTTC,CASSPSYYEQYF
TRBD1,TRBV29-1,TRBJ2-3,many,TGCAGCGTGGAAACCGGGACAGGGAAGGATACGCAGTATTTT,CSVETGTGKDTQYF
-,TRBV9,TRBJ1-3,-,TGTGCCAGCAGCGTAGGGACGGACTCTGGAAACACCATATATTTT,CASSVGTDSGNTIYF
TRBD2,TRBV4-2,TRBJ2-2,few,TGTGCCAGCAGCCCTACGACTAGCGGGTGGAACACCGGGGAGCTGTTTTTT,CASSPTTSGWNTGELFF
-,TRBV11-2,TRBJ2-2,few,TGTGCCAGCAGCCAAAATTCCCCTCTACTCGCGAACACCGGGGAGCTGTTTTTT,CASSQNSPLLANTGELFF
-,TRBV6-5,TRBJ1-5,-,TGTGCCAGCAGTTACTCTGGGAGTCGGAATAGCAATCAGCCCCAGCATTTT,CASSYSGSRNSNQPQHF
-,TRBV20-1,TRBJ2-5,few,TGCAGTGCTAGAGATCGGGTGGGGGCCTTGGAGACCCAGTACTTC,CSARDRVGALETQYF
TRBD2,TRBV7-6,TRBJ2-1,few,TGTGCCAGCACTACAAGAACTAGCGACTACTCGGATGAGCAGTTCTTC,CASTTRTSDYSDEQFF
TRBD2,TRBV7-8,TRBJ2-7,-,TGTGCCAGCAGCTTACAGCGGGGGCCGGTTTACGAGCAGTACTTC,CASSLQRGPVYEQYF
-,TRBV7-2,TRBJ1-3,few,TGTGCCAGCAGCTTGGCAAAGTCTGGAAACACCATATATTTT,CASSLAKSGNTIYF
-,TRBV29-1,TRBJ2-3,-,TGCAGCGTCGGCTGGGCAGCCCGCACAGATACGCAGTATTTT,CSVGWAARTDTQYF
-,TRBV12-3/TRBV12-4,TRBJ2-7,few,TGTGCCAGCAGTCCCGTGGAGGGGTCCTACGAGCAGTACTTC,CASSPVEGSYEQYF
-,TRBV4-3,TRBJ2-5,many,TGCGCCAGCAGCCAAGACCGGAGTGGGGAGACCCAGTACTTC,CASSQDRSGETQYF
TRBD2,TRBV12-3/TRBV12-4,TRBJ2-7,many,TGTGCCAGCAGTTTAAACCCCCGGGGGGGCACCTACGAGCAGTACTTC,CASSLNPRGGTYEQYF
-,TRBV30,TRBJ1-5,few,TGTGCCTGGAGTGTACTGGCGGGAGGGCAGCCCCAGCATTTT,CAWSVLAGGQPQHF
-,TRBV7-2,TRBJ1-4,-,TGTGCCAGCAGACCAGACAGCGTCCATGAAAAACTGTTTTTT,CASRPDSVHEKLFF
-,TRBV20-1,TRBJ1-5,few,TGCAGTGCTAGAGATCCCAGGGTCAATCAGCCCCAGCATTTT,CSARDPRVNQPQHF
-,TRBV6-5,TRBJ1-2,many,TGTGCCAGCAGGGCCTTTCAGGCTGGAGGCTACACCTTC,CASRAFQAGGYTF
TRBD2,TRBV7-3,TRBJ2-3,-,TGTGCCAGCAGCCCCCGTAGCGGGGGGACAGATACGCAGTATTTT,CASSPRSGGTDTQYF
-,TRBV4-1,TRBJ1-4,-,TGCGCCAGCAGCCGAGAGACAAGGGCATATGAAAAACTGTTTTTT,CASSRETRAYEKLFF
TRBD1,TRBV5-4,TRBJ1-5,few,TGTGCCAGCAGCCCGGGACAGGGGGCTAACAATCAGCCCCAGCATTTT,CASSPGQGANNQPQHF
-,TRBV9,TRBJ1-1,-,TGTGCCAGCAGCGTAGAAGCTATTGGCTGGAGGAACACTGAAGCTTTCTTT,CASSVEAIGWRNTEAFF
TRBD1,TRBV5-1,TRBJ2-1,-,TGCGCCAGCAGCTGGGGACAGAAGTGGAATGAGCAGTTCTTC,CASSWGQKWNEQFF
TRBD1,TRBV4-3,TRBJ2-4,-,TGCGCCAGCAGCCGGACAGGGGGCGTCGGCAAAAACATTCAGTACTTC,CASSRTGGVGKNIQYF
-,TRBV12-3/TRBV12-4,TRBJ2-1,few,TGTGCCAGCAGTTTAGTTGCTCAGGAGGAGCAGTTCTTC,CASSLVAQEEQFF
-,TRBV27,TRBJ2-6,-,TGTGCCAGCAGTTTGGGAGTGATAGGGGCCAACGTCCTGACTTTC,CASSLGVIGANVLTF
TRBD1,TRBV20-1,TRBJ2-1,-,TGCAGTGCCCTGGCTTCCGGCAGGGGGCCATACAATGAGCAGTTCTTC,CSALASGRGPYNEQFF
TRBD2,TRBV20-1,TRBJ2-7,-,TGCAGTGCTAGAAAGCGGGGGGGGTCCTACGAGCAGTACTTC,CSARKRGGSYEQYF
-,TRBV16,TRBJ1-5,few,TGTGCCAGCAGCCAATGGCAGGGAGGAAATCAGCCCCAGCATTTT,CASSQWQGGNQPQHF
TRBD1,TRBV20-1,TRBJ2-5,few,TGCAGTGCTAGAGTCCGGGACAGGGGGTCCCCCAAACAAGAGACCCAGTACTTC,CSARVRDRGSPKQETQYF
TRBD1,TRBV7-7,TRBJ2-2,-,TGTGCCAGCAGCCAGGGGCTAATACCGGGACAGGGGGGAACCGGGGAGCTGTTTTTT,CASSQGLIPGQGGTGELFF
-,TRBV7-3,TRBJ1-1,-,TGTGCCAGCGCCGGAGGCGCCGAAAACACTGAAGCTTTCTTT,CASAGGAENTEAFF
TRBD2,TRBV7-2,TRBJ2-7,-,TGTGCCAGCAGGTCTACTGGCGGGGGGACGGCCTACGAGCAGTACTTC,CASRSTGGGTAYEQYF
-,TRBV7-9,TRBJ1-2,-,TGTGCCAGCAGCTTAGCGGATGTAGGCTATGGCTACACCTTC,CASSLADVGYGYTF
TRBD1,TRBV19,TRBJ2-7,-,TGTGCCACCACAGGGGCGACCTACGAGCAGTACTTC,CATTGATYEQYF
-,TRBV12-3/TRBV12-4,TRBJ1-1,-,TGTGCCGTCGGGGCCTTTGAGGGGACTGAAGCTTTCTTT,CAVGAFEGTEAFF
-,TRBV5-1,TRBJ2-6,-,TGCGCCAGCAGCTTGGGCCCAGGGGTCTCTGGGGCCAACGTCCTGACTTTC,CASSLGPGVSGANVLTF
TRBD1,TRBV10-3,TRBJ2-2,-,TGTGCCATCAGTGATCGGTGGACAGGGGGCACCGGGGAGCTGTTTTTT,CAISDRWTGGTGELFF
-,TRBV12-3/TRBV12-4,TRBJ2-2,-,TGTGCCAGCAGTTTAGGGGAAGGGCAGAACACCGGGGAGCTGTTTTTT,CASSLGEGQNTGELFF
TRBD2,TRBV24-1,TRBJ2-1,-,TGTGCCACCAGTGACTTCGGGAGGGACGAGCAGTTCTTC,CATSDFGRDEQFF
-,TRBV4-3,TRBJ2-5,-,TGCGCCAGCAGCCAAGGGGGTACAGGTGCCCGGGGTTTGGCAGAGACCCAGTACTTC,CASSQGGTGARGLAETQYF
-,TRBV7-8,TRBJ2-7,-,TGTGCCAGCAGGAGGAGCAGCGGGTCCTACGAGCAGTACTTC,CASRRSSGSYEQYF
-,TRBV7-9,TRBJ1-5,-,TGTGCCGGCAGCTTGAACTTTCGGGTCCAGCATTTT,CAGSLNFRVQHF
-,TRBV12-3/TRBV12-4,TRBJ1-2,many,TGTGCCAGCAGTTTTGGGACCTGGGAGTATGGCTACACCTTC,CASSFGTWEYGYTF
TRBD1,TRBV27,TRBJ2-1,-,TGTGCCAGCAGTCTCTCAACAGGGGCTGAACAGTTCTTC,CASSLSTGAEQFF
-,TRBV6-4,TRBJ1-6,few,TGTGCCAGCAGTGAACGGGGGTGGAATTCACCCCTCCACTTT,CASSERGWNSPLHF
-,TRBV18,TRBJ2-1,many,TGTGCCAGCTCACCGGGACACTCTAACAATGAGCAGTTCTTC,CASSPGHSNNEQFF
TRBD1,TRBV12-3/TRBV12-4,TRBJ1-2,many,TGTGCCAGCAGTTTGACAGGGGGACATGGCTACACCTTC,CASSLTGGHGYTF
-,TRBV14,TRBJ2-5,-,TGTTCTAGCAGCCAAGACCAAGGCGGGGGCCCCGGAGAGACCCAGTACTTC,CSSSQDQGGGPGETQYF
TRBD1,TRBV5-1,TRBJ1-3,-,TGCGCCAGCAGCGTCTTACAGGGGTCGGATAACACCATATATTTT,CASSVLQGSDNTIYF
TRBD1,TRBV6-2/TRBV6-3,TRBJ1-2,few,TGTGCCAGCAGCGCTACAGGGGCCTATGGCTACACCTTC,CASSATGAYGYTF
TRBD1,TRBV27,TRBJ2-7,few,TGTGCCAGCAGTTTAAACTGGGACAGCTACGAGCAGTACTTC,CASSLNWDSYEQYF
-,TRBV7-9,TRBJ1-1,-,TGTGCCAGCAGCTTAGCTCTGGGGCAGGGTGGCACTGAAGCTTTCTTT,CASSLALGQGGTEAFF
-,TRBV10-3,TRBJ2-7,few,TGTGCCATCAGTGAGTCGAGGCCCTACGAGCAGTACTTC,CAISESRPYEQYF